This is a list of T cell receptor beta chains from one sample in a study of cytomegalovirus exposure and HLA in healthy donors. Only in-frame clones appear in the TCRdb table, and some are missing; sequencing was by immunoSEQ multiplex PCR. This table has about 160,000 clones, about nine tenths appearing once. The sample was PBMCs. The origin of the receptors is a woman between 18 and 29 years old in good health and CMV-seropositive. Each CDR3 is given with its conserved first and last residue. D genes are given only for firm matches. Clone size is stated in some rows and not others, as once, few, many or a class when expanded.

TRBV6-1	.	TRBD1	TRBJ1-1	CAIDRGQAEAFF	TGTGCCATCGACAGGGGACAAGCTGAAGCTTTCTTT
TRBV11-2	.	.	TRBJ2-7	CASKIPGLRGEQYF	TGTGCCAGCAAGATTCCGGGACTGAGGGGCGAGCAGTACTTC
TRBV7-2	.	TRBD1	TRBJ1-4	CASSSDRATNEKLFF	TGTGCCAGCAGCTCAGACAGGGCAACTAATGAAAAACTGTTTTTT
TRBV28	once	TRBD2	TRBJ2-1	CASSLFGAGGLKSYNEQFF	TGTGCCAGCAGTTTATTTGGAGCGGGAGGGCTTAAATCCTACAATGAGCAGTTCTTC
TRBV18	.	.	TRBJ2-7	CASSGGLTTYEQYF	TGTGCCAGCTCCGGTGGACTAACCACATACGAGCAGTACTTC
TRBV29-1	.	TRBD1	TRBJ2-7	CSVTPGTAPYEQYF	TGCAGCGTCACCCCCGGGACAGCCCCCTACGAGCAGTACTTC
TRBV6-5	once	TRBD2	TRBJ2-3	CASSSTSGRTDTQYF	TGTGCCAGCAGCTCTACTAGCGGGAGGACAGATACGCAGTATTTT
TRBV6-1	.	.	TRBJ1-4	CASKSTYPTNEKLFF	TGTGCCAGCAAATCCACTTATCCAACTAATGAAAAACTGTTTTTT
TRBV18	.	.	TRBJ1-5	CASRENSNQPQHF	TGTGCCAGCCGAGAAAACAGCAATCAGCCCCAGCATTTT
TRBV6-5	.	.	TRBJ1-4	CASSDGGNGIF	TGTGCCAGCAGTGATGGAGGGAATGGGATTTTT
TRBV12-5	.	.	TRBJ1-1	CASGFRGTEAFF	TGTGCTAGTGGGTTTCGGGGGACTGAAGCTTTCTTT
TRBV7-9	.	.	TRBJ2-7	CASSYHSPYEQYF	TGTGCCAGCAGCTACCACAGCCCCTACGAGCAGTACTTC
TRBV4-3	.	TRBD1	TRBJ2-3	CASSQSQGEIDTQYF	TGCGCCAGCAGCCAAAGCCAGGGGGAAATAGATACGCAGTATTTT
TRBV7-9	.	TRBD1	TRBJ1-3	CASSLGLLGTGKKRNTIYF	TGTGCCAGCAGCTTAGGCCTTCTTGGGACAGGGAAAAAGAGAAACACCATATATTTT
TRBV6-5	.	.	TRBJ2-3	CASRQGRLSTDTQYF	TGTGCCAGCAGACAGGGCCGACTGAGCACAGATACGCAGTATTTT
TRBV27	.	TRBD2	TRBJ2-5	CASSLTSGGGETQYF	TGTGCCAGCAGTTTGACTAGCGGGGGTGGAGAGACCCAGTACTTC
TRBV7-2	.	TRBD1	TRBJ1-5	CASSWTGNQPQHF	TGTGCCAGCAGCTGGACAGGGAACCAGCCCCAGCATTTT
TRBV10-3	.	.	TRBJ2-7	CAIRDYGTKIYEQYF	TGTGCCATCAGAGACTACGGGACAAAGATTTACGAGCAGTACTTC
TRBV25-1	.	TRBD1	TRBJ2-1	CASSGTGSYNEQFF	TGTGCCAGCTCGGGGACAGGTTCCTACAATGAGCAGTTCTTC
TRBV14	.	.	TRBJ2-2	CASSRLGAVNTGELFF	TGTGCCAGCAGCCGCCTTGGGGCGGTGAACACCGGGGAGCTGTTTTTT
TRBV20-1	.	.	TRBJ1-3	CSALTGNTIYF	TGCAGTGCCCTTACTGGAAACACCATATATTTT
TRBV5-4	.	TRBD2	TRBJ2-7	CASSGGLAGGLSYEQYF	TGTGCCAGCAGCGGGGGATTAGCGGGAGGGCTCTCCTACGAGCAGTACTTC
TRBV5-1	.	TRBD2	TRBJ2-5	CASSLGTRKDFETQYF	TGCGCCAGCAGCTTGGGGACTAGAAAGGATTTTGAGACCCAGTACTTC
TRBV19	few	.	TRBJ1-1	CASSSLPGVMNTEAFF	TGTGCCAGTAGTAGCCTACCGGGGGTCATGAACACTGAAGCTTTCTTT
TRBV5-8	.	TRBD1	TRBJ2-5	CASSLGTGGYLEETQYF	TGTGCCAGCAGCCTAGGGACAGGGGGCTACCTAGAAGAGACCCAGTACTTC
TRBV11-2	.	TRBD1	TRBJ2-7	CASSLAGTVYEQYF	TGTGCCAGCAGCTTAGCCGGGACAGTCTACGAGCAGTACTTC
TRBV14	.	TRBD1	TRBJ1-3	CASSAQGARGNTIYF	TGTGCCAGCAGCGCGCAGGGGGCGCGTGGAAACACCATATATTTT
TRBV4-1	.	TRBD1	TRBJ2-7	CASSPDRGHYEQYF	TGCGCCAGCAGCCCTGACAGGGGGCACTACGAGCAGTACTTC
TRBV5-6	.	TRBD2	TRBJ2-7	CASSDGETSFYEQYF	TGTGCCAGCAGCGATGGGGAGACTAGCTTTTACGAGCAGTACTTC
TRBV6-1	.	.	TRBJ1-1	CASIQTNTEAFF	TGTGCCAGCATACAGACGAACACTGAAGCTTTCTTT
TRBV7-9	.	.	TRBJ1-1	CASSVRQVLRNTEAFF	TGTGCCAGCAGCGTTCGACAGGTGTTAAGGAACACTGAAGCTTTCTTT
TRBV4-3	.	TRBD2	TRBJ2-3	CASSQDSSGRGTDTQYF	TGCGCCAGCAGCCAAGATTCTAGCGGGAGGGGGACAGATACGCAGTATTTT
TRBV28	.	.	TRBJ2-3	CASSPHRSGGTDTQYF	TGTGCCAGCAGTCCCCACAGGTCTGGTGGCACAGATACGCAGTATTTT
TRBV6-6	once	TRBD1	TRBJ1-1	CASRSTGPGRNDEAFF	TGTGCCAGCAGGTCGACAGGGCCCGGGCGGAATGATGAAGCTTTCTTT
TRBV15	.	.	TRBJ2-5	CATSRPGETQYF	TGTGCCACCAGCAGACCGGGGGAGACCCAGTACTTC
TRBV9	.	TRBD1	TRBJ2-5	CASSVGVTGPETQYF	TGTGCCAGCAGCGTAGGAGTGACAGGGCCCGAGACCCAGTACTTC
TRBV27	.	.	TRBJ2-7	CASSHASVRGAPYEQYF	TGTGCCAGCAGTCACGCCAGCGTTCGGGGAGCGCCCTACGAGCAGTACTTC
TRBV7-2	.	.	TRBJ2-7	CASSSSTGTYEQYF	TGTGCCAGCAGCTCTTCGACAGGTACCTACGAGCAGTACTTC
TRBV10-2	.	.	TRBJ2-2	CATANLVNTGELFF	TGCGCCACCGCTAACCTGGTGAACACCGGGGAGCTGTTTTTT
TRBV11-2	.	.	TRBJ2-3	CASSLRSWTAGTDTQYF	TGTGCCAGCAGCCTCCGTTCGTGGACAGCGGGCACAGATACGCAGTATTTT
TRBV4-2	.	TRBD1	TRBJ1-4	CASSQDPGQGGEKLFF	TGTGCCAGCAGCCAAGACCCGGGACAGGGAGGCGAAAAACTGTTTTTT
TRBV6-6	.	TRBD1	TRBJ1-5	CASKGQGITQPQHF	TGTGCCAGCAAGGGACAGGGGATCACTCAGCCCCAGCATTTT
TRBV28	.	.	TRBJ1-5	CASSLADGNSNQPQHF	TGTGCCAGCAGTCTGGCTGACGGGAATAGCAATCAGCCCCAGCATTTT
TRBV30	.	.	TRBJ2-3	CAWNRADTQYF	TGTGCCTGGAACAGGGCAGATACGCAGTATTTT
TRBV7-9	.	.	TRBJ2-3	CASSWNFAASTQYF	TGTGCCAGCAGCTGGAATTTTGCGGCTAGTACGCAGTATTTT
TRBV9	.	.	TRBJ2-1	CASSVAVYNEQFF	TGTGCCAGCAGCGTAGCGGTTTACAATGAGCAGTTCTTC
TRBV14	.	.	TRBJ2-5	CASSQDRGAGLYETQYF	TGTGCCAGCAGCCAAGATCGCGGGGCGGGACTTTATGAGACCCAGTACTTC
TRBV29-1	.	.	TRBJ1-2	CSVVPRLVNGYTF	TGCAGCGTTGTACCTCGGTTGGTAAATGGCTACACCTTC
TRBV4-2	.	.	TRBJ2-1	CASSDYLSSYNEQFF	TGTGCCAGCAGCGACTACCTCAGCTCCTACAATGAGCAGTTCTTC
TRBV29-1	once	TRBD2	TRBJ2-1	CSVGLWLAGANEQFF	TGCAGCGTGGGGTTGTGGCTAGCGGGAGCCAATGAGCAGTTCTTC
TRBV11-2	.	.	TRBJ2-5	CASSLDFLQETQYF	TGTGCCAGCAGCTTAGATTTTTTGCAGGAGACCCAGTACTTC
TRBV11-2	few	.	TRBJ2-7	CASSTKVGWEQYF	TGTGCCAGCAGCACGAAGGTCGGGTGGGAGCAGTACTTC
TRBV2	.	TRBD1	TRBJ2-1	CASSVTGFDEQFF	TGTGCCAGCAGTGTGACAGGGTTCGATGAGCAGTTCTTC
TRBV13	once	TRBD1	TRBJ1-1	CASSIPTGYTEAFF	TGTGCCAGCAGCATCCCGACAGGGTACACTGAAGCTTTCTTT
TRBV6-1	.	.	TRBJ1-5	CASSSYSNQPQHF	TGTGCCAGCAGTTCGTATAGCAATCAGCCCCAGCATTTT